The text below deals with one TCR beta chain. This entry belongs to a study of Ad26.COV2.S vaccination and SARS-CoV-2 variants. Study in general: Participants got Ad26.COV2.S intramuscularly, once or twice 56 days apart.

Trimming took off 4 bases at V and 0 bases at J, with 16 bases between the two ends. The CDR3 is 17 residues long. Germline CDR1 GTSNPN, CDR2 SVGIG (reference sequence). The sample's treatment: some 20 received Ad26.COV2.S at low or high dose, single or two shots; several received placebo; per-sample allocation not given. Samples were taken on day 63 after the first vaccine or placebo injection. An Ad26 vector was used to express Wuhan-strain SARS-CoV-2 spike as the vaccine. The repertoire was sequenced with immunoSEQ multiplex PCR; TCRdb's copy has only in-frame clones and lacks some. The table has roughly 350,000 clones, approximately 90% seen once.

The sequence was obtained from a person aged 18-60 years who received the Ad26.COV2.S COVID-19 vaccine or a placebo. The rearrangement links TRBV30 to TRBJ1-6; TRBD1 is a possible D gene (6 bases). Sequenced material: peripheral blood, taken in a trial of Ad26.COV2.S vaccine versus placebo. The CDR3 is CAWKVRRGSSYNSPLHF. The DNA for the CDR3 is TGTGCCTGGAAGGTACGCAGGGGAAGCTCCTATAATTCACCCCTCCACTTT.